The T cell receptor beta chain described here comes from a study of OX40 agonist ivuxolimab in advanced cancers. The overall study: Participants, approximately 83% male, averaged 60 years of age, ranging from about 20 to 79. Partial responses were observed in three patients, of whom one had hepatocellular carcinoma and two had cutaneous melanoma. General study points: Compared with CD4+, CD8+ T cells on average had more expanded clones.

As for this clone: Antigen: not known.

Using immunoSEQ multiplex PCR, the repertoire was profiled, and TCRdb retains in-frame clones only, with some absent. The table lists some 30,000 clones, 84% of them singletons. The CDR3 runs to 13 residues. Per germline, CDR1 SGHRS and CDR2 YFSETQ. The V and J ends lost 4 bases and 10 bases respectively, with 17 bases between them. Sequenced material: CD4+ or CD8+ T cells sorted from blood, taken in a trial of the OX40 agonist ivuxolimab. This clonotype originated in an adult with an advanced solid tumor such as melanoma, head and neck, liver or kidney cancer. V is TRBV5-1 and J is TRBJ1-1; no clear D gene. The CDR3 protein is CASSLQTGEGAFF. CDR3 sequence (DNA): TGCGCCAGCAGCCTCCAGACCGGGGAGGGAGCTTTCTTT.